This T cell receptor beta chain is drawn from a study of blood T cell repertoires in COVID-19. Study-wide background: The origin of the acute and convalescent COVID-19 samples was the United States, Italy and Spain. T cells, B-cell-depleted T cells, or PBMCs provided the cDNA or gDNA that served as material.

Authors' methods: Amplification of reference gene primers provided the estimated nucleated cell counts. Method: immunoSEQ multiplex PCR; TCRdb's copy keeps in-frame clones and lacks some. V and J calls and clone size are given by that table; D and trimming were obtained from the DNA. The data contain 56,000 or so clones, 80% to 95% of them seen just once; the ten biggest clones take up around 6.5%. This CDR3 comprises 13 residues. V was shortened by 4 bases and J by 8 bases, with 12 bases between the two germline ends. Germline V CDR1 and CDR2: LGHDT, YNNKEL (reference sequence). The chain recombines TRBV3-1 (or the pseudogene TRBV3-2) with TRBJ2-1; D perhaps matches TRBD2 (5 bases). This receptor was obtained from a man aged 50-60 years with active COVID-19. The material sequenced was peripheral blood. The CDR3 protein is CASSLLARDEQFF. Written as DNA, the CDR3 is TGTGCCAGCAGCCTGCTAGCTCGGGATGAGCAGTTCTTC.